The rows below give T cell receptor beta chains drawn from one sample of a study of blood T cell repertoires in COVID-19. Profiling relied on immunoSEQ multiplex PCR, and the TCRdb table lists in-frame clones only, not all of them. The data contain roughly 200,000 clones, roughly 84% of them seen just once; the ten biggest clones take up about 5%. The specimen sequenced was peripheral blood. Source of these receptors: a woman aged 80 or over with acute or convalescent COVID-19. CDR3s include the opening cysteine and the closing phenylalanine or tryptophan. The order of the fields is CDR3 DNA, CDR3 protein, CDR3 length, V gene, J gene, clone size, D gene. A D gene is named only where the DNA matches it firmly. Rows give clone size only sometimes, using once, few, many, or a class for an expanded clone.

CDR3nt: TGTGCCAGCAGCCATCATGGACAGGGGGGTGAAAAACTGTTTTTT
CDR3aa: CASSHHGQGGEKLFF
len: 15
v_gene: TRBV3-1/TRBV3-2
j_gene: TRBJ1-4
abundance: once
d_gene: TRBD1

CDR3nt: TGTGCCAGCAGCCCCCGGACAGGGTTGGATGAAAAACTGTTTTTT
CDR3aa: CASSPRTGLDEKLFF
len: 15
v_gene: TRBV7-9
j_gene: TRBJ1-4
abundance: .
d_gene: TRBD1

CDR3nt: TGTGCCAGCAGGCCAGGCTATAGCAATCAGCCCCAGCATTTT
CDR3aa: CASRPGYSNQPQHF
len: 14
v_gene: TRBV2
j_gene: TRBJ1-5
abundance: .
d_gene: .

CDR3nt: TGCGCCAGCAGCTTGGCCTTGCGGCGAGGCAATGAGCAGTTCTTC
CDR3aa: CASSLALRRGNEQFF
len: 15
v_gene: TRBV5-1
j_gene: TRBJ2-1
abundance: few
d_gene: .

CDR3nt: TGTGCCAGCAGTCGCCGCCTTCACGGGACAGGTGTATTGTCACCCCTCCACTTT
CDR3aa: CASSRRLHGTGVLSPLHF
len: 18
v_gene: TRBV6-6
j_gene: TRBJ1-6
abundance: .
d_gene: TRBD1

CDR3nt: TGTGCCAGCAGCCGCAGACAGGATCGGCATGAGCAGTTCTTC
CDR3aa: CASSRRQDRHEQFF
len: 14
v_gene: TRBV7-9
j_gene: TRBJ2-1
abundance: .
d_gene: .

CDR3nt: TGTGCCAGCAGTCCCCGGGCGGGAGCCAATGAGCAGTTCTTC
CDR3aa: CASSPRAGANEQFF
len: 14
v_gene: TRBV27
j_gene: TRBJ2-1
abundance: .
d_gene: TRBD2

CDR3nt: TGTGCCAGCACTCTAGGGGGGGGTTGGACTGAAGCTTTCTTT
CDR3aa: CASTLGGGWTEAFF
len: 14
v_gene: TRBV28
j_gene: TRBJ1-1
abundance: .
d_gene: .

CDR3nt: TGTGCCAGCAGCCGTGTAGTATCTGGGGCCAACGTCCTGACTTTC
CDR3aa: CASSRVVSGANVLTF
len: 15
v_gene: TRBV4-2
j_gene: TRBJ2-6
abundance: .
d_gene: .

CDR3nt: TGTGCCAGTAGTATCGACCGGGACAGAGATTTCTATGGCTACACCTTC
CDR3aa: CASSIDRDRDFYGYTF
len: 16
v_gene: TRBV19
j_gene: TRBJ1-2
abundance: once
d_gene: TRBD1

CDR3nt: TGTGCCAGCAGCGCCCGGGACACCATTGGGGACTATGGCTACACCTTC
CDR3aa: CASSARDTIGDYGYTF
len: 16
v_gene: TRBV7-2
j_gene: TRBJ1-2
abundance: .
d_gene: .

CDR3nt: TGTGCTAGTTCGCGGGGTGATGGAAACACCATATATTTT
CDR3aa: CASSRGDGNTIYF
len: 13
v_gene: TRBV12-5
j_gene: TRBJ1-3
abundance: few
d_gene: .

CDR3nt: TGTGCCAGCAGACAAGTCGGAGTAGGCGAGCAGTACTTC
CDR3aa: CASRQVGVGEQYF
len: 13
v_gene: TRBV3-1/TRBV3-2
j_gene: TRBJ2-7
abundance: .
d_gene: .

CDR3nt: TGTGCCAGCAGCGCGGGAGTAAACTCAGATACGCAGTATTTT
CDR3aa: CASSAGVNSDTQYF
len: 14
v_gene: TRBV11-3
j_gene: TRBJ2-3
abundance: .
d_gene: TRBD2

CDR3nt: TGTGCCAGCTCGCTTGAGCGGGATGGGTCAGATACGCAGTATTTT
CDR3aa: CASSLERDGSDTQYF
len: 15
v_gene: TRBV18
j_gene: TRBJ2-3
abundance: .
d_gene: TRBD2

CDR3nt: TGTGCCAGTAGTTCAATAGCGGGAGGGGACAATGAGCAGTTCTTC
CDR3aa: CASSSIAGGDNEQFF
len: 15
v_gene: TRBV19
j_gene: TRBJ2-1
abundance: .
d_gene: TRBD2

CDR3nt: TGCGCCAGCAGCTTCTCGGTTTTGCCGAACACCGGGGAGCTGTTTTTT
CDR3aa: CASSFSVLPNTGELFF
len: 16
v_gene: TRBV5-1
j_gene: TRBJ2-2
abundance: .
d_gene: .

CDR3nt: TGTGCCAGCAGTGTATCGGGGGGCACCGGGGAGCTGTTTTTT
CDR3aa: CASSVSGGTGELFF
len: 14
v_gene: TRBV2
j_gene: TRBJ2-2
abundance: .
d_gene: TRBD2

CDR3nt: TGTGCCAGCAGCCAAGATTTGGGAGTCCGACAAGAGACCCAGTACTTC
CDR3aa: CASSQDLGVRQETQYF
len: 16
v_gene: TRBV14
j_gene: TRBJ2-5
abundance: .
d_gene: .

CDR3nt: TGCAGCGTTGTATTTGCGCCCCATTTCTCCTACGAGCAGTACTTC
CDR3aa: CSVVFAPHFSYEQYF
len: 15
v_gene: TRBV29-1
j_gene: TRBJ2-7
abundance: .
d_gene: .

CDR3nt: TGCGCCAGCAGCTACGGGACAGTCGAAAAACTGTTTTTT
CDR3aa: CASSYGTVEKLFF
len: 13
v_gene: TRBV5-1
j_gene: TRBJ1-4
abundance: .
d_gene: TRBD1

CDR3nt: TGCGCCAGCAGCAATCCTGGGGGGAGCTTGGGCACAGATACGCAGTATTTT
CDR3aa: CASSNPGGSLGTDTQYF
len: 17
v_gene: TRBV5-1
j_gene: TRBJ2-3
abundance: .
d_gene: .

CDR3nt: TGTGCCAGCAGCTATTCCGGGACAAGCCTTGGGGACACTGAAGCTTTCTTT
CDR3aa: CASSYSGTSLGDTEAFF
len: 17
v_gene: TRBV5-5
j_gene: TRBJ1-1
abundance: .
d_gene: .

CDR3nt: TGTGCCAGCAGCTTCCAGGCAGAATACGTAGAGCAGTACTTC
CDR3aa: CASSFQAEYVEQYF
len: 14
v_gene: TRBV11-2
j_gene: TRBJ2-7
abundance: once
d_gene: .

CDR3nt: TGTGCCTGGAGTGACGGTGATAGTGAAAAACTGTTTTTT
CDR3aa: CAWSDGDSEKLFF
len: 13
v_gene: TRBV30
j_gene: TRBJ1-4
abundance: .
d_gene: .

CDR3nt: TGTGCCAGCAGTTTTAGCGGGAGGGCGAACGAGCAGTACTTC
CDR3aa: CASSFSGRANEQYF
len: 14
v_gene: TRBV5-4
j_gene: TRBJ2-7
abundance: .
d_gene: TRBD2

CDR3nt: TGTGCCAGTAAGCCCCAGGGGGGCACGAACACTGAAGCTTTCTTT
CDR3aa: CASKPQGGTNTEAFF
len: 15
v_gene: TRBV19
j_gene: TRBJ1-1
abundance: .
d_gene: TRBD1

CDR3nt: TGTGCCATCAAGGAGCGGGAGGGTATGGGCTACAATGAGCAGTTCTTC
CDR3aa: CAIKEREGMGYNEQFF
len: 16
v_gene: TRBV10-3
j_gene: TRBJ2-1
abundance: .
d_gene: TRBD2

CDR3nt: TGCGCCAGCAGTCCCACGGAAGGGGGCTATAGCAATCAGCCCCAGCATTTT
CDR3aa: CASSPTEGGYSNQPQHF
len: 17
v_gene: TRBV23-1
j_gene: TRBJ1-5
abundance: .
d_gene: TRBD1

CDR3nt: TGTGCCAGCTCCGCGGGTAGCTCCTACAATGAGCAGTTCTTC
CDR3aa: CASSAGSSYNEQFF
len: 14
v_gene: TRBV9
j_gene: TRBJ2-1
abundance: .
d_gene: .

CDR3nt: TGTGCCAGCTCACCAGAGACTATCTACAATGAGCAGTTCTTC
CDR3aa: CASSPETIYNEQFF
len: 14
v_gene: TRBV18
j_gene: TRBJ2-1
abundance: .
d_gene: .

CDR3nt: TGTGCCAGCAGTTACTCCCCTGATTCACCCCTCCACTTT
CDR3aa: CASSYSPDSPLHF
len: 13
v_gene: TRBV6-5
j_gene: TRBJ1-6
abundance: .
d_gene: .

CDR3nt: TGTGCCAGCAGTTTCCCCAGGGCGGCAGGCTACAATGAGCAGTTCTTC
CDR3aa: CASSFPRAAGYNEQFF
len: 16
v_gene: TRBV28
j_gene: TRBJ2-1
abundance: .
d_gene: .

CDR3nt: TGTGCCATCAGCAGGGACTCCCAGGACGGGGAGCTGTTTTTT
CDR3aa: CAISRDSQDGELFF
len: 14
v_gene: TRBV10-3
j_gene: TRBJ2-2
abundance: .
d_gene: .

CDR3nt: TGCGCCAGCAGCTCCACCGGGACAGGGGGGAAAGCTTTCTTT
CDR3aa: CASSSTGTGGKAFF
len: 14
v_gene: TRBV5-1
j_gene: TRBJ1-1
abundance: .
d_gene: TRBD1

CDR3nt: TGTGCCAGTAGTATTTTCAGGGGGGATCAGCCCCAGCATTTT
CDR3aa: CASSIFRGDQPQHF
len: 14
v_gene: TRBV19
j_gene: TRBJ1-5
abundance: few
d_gene: TRBD1

CDR3nt: TGTGCCAGCAGCGTGGCCGAGACAGGGGGCACTTCGGGGACCCAGTACTTC
CDR3aa: CASSVAETGGTSGTQYF
len: 17
v_gene: TRBV2
j_gene: TRBJ2-5
abundance: .
d_gene: TRBD1

CDR3nt: TGCGCCAGCAGTGAGTCGGGAGAAACGCGTGAGCAGTTCTTC
CDR3aa: CASSESGETREQFF
len: 14
v_gene: TRBV10-1
j_gene: TRBJ2-1
abundance: .
d_gene: .

CDR3nt: TGTGCCAGCTCACCCAACACCATGGGGGAGCTGTTTTTT
CDR3aa: CASSPNTMGELFF
len: 13
v_gene: TRBV18
j_gene: TRBJ2-2
abundance: once
d_gene: .

CDR3nt: TGCGCCAGCAGCCAAGGGTGGATCCGGGATGAAAAACTGTTTTTT
CDR3aa: CASSQGWIRDEKLFF
len: 15
v_gene: TRBV4-3
j_gene: TRBJ1-4
abundance: .
d_gene: .

CDR3nt: TGTGCCAGCAGTTACATCGAGGCTCTGGGGCAGTTCTTC
CDR3aa: CASSYIEALGQFF
len: 13
v_gene: TRBV6-2/TRBV6-3
j_gene: TRBJ2-1
abundance: .
d_gene: .

CDR3nt: TGTGCCAGCAGTTCCCCCAAACTCCGAACTGAAGCTTTCTTT
CDR3aa: CASSSPKLRTEAFF
len: 14
v_gene: TRBV6-5
j_gene: TRBJ1-1
abundance: .
d_gene: .

CDR3nt: TGTGCCAGCAGTTTGGGGTCGGGGTCTTATAACTATGGCTACACCTTC
CDR3aa: CASSLGSGSYNYGYTF
len: 16
v_gene: TRBV27
j_gene: TRBJ1-2
abundance: once
d_gene: .

CDR3nt: TGTGCCAGCGCCGACAGCTATAGCAATCAGCCCCAGCATTTT
CDR3aa: CASADSYSNQPQHF
len: 14
v_gene: TRBV16
j_gene: TRBJ1-5
abundance: .
d_gene: .

CDR3nt: TGTGCCACCAGCAAGGGGACTAGCGGCCCCCCTAGCACAGATACGCAGTATTTT
CDR3aa: CATSKGTSGPPSTDTQYF
len: 18
v_gene: TRBV15
j_gene: TRBJ2-3
abundance: .
d_gene: TRBD2

CDR3nt: TGTGCCAGCAGCTTAGGGCTCGGAGGGGTGGGTGCTTTCTTT
CDR3aa: CASSLGLGGVGAFF
len: 14
v_gene: TRBV7-2
j_gene: TRBJ1-1
abundance: .
d_gene: .

CDR3nt: TGTGCCAGCAGCTTATCAGCAGGGGCTGGGGCCAACGTCCTGACTTTC
CDR3aa: CASSLSAGAGANVLTF
len: 16
v_gene: TRBV7-2
j_gene: TRBJ2-6
abundance: .
d_gene: .

CDR3nt: TGTGCCAGCCTTAGCGGGGCCTACAATGAGCAGTTCTTC
CDR3aa: CASLSGAYNEQFF
len: 13
v_gene: TRBV28
j_gene: TRBJ2-1
abundance: .
d_gene: TRBD2